The source of this T cell receptor beta chain is a study of blood T cell repertoires in COVID-19. Looking at the study overall: T cells, B-cell-depleted T cells, or PBMCs supplied cDNA or gDNA.

How the authors handled the data: How many nucleated cells were present was estimated from reference gene primer amplification. The assay was immunoSEQ multiplex PCR, and TCRdb's table has in-frame clones only and misses some. That table furnishes V, J and clone size, whereas the DNA furnished D and trimming. The data hold 250,000 to 300,000 clones, with 75% to 90% observed a single time. CDR1 is MGHRA, CDR2 YSYEKL, per germline. The CDR3 covers 16 residues. Trimming took 1 base from V and 2 from J; bases not matched to a gene: 1. The clonotype was recovered from a woman in her fifties or sixties who had recovered from COVID-19. Input material: peripheral blood. V usage is TRBV4-1 and J usage is TRBJ2-1, with 11 nucleotides matching TRBD2. In DNA, the CDR3 is TGCGCCAGCAGCCAAGGGGGACTAGCGGCCTACAATGAGCAGTTCTTC. It is translated as CASSQGGLAAYNEQFF.